Listed below are T cell receptor beta chains from one sample, sequenced in a study of blood T cell repertoires in COVID-19. The table came from immunoSEQ multiplex PCR; TCRdb's copy has only in-frame clones and leaves some out. This table has some 200,000 clones, 94% appearing once. Sequences were obtained from peripheral blood. These receptors originate from a man aged 25-45 years with COVID-19, enrolled during active disease. The CDR3 runs from the conserved cysteine through the conserved F or W. The D gene is left open where the match is weak. Clone size is shown for a subset of rows, as once, few, many or a class of expanded clone.

>.|TRBV5-6|.
CASSPGQHWTALNQPQHF
>.|TRBV3-1/TRBV3-2|.
CASSQEMARRGVERQKPFF
>.|TRBV18|.
CASSPRGGVQETQYF
>TRBD1|TRBV4-1|.
CASSQNGQANQPQHF
>.|TRBV18|few
CASSPRGTYEQYF
>.|TRBV9|.
CASSVDGVGNTEAFF
>.|TRBV5-1|once
CASSPGTNQETQYF
>TRBD1|TRBV3-1/TRBV3-2|.
CASSQAGQGLDEQYF
>.|TRBV15|.
CATSRASSSYNEQFF
>.|TRBV11-2|.
CASSLAPGNEQFF
>.|TRBV5-5|.
CASSPRERTPGNTIYF
>TRBD2|TRBV10-3|.
CAISEGGLAGAYQETQYF
>.|TRBV5-4|.
CASSPVRGLEAFF
>TRBD1|TRBV5-6|.
CASSFGTGGQPQHF
>TRBD1|TRBV28|.
CASSSFNTGGYGYTF
>.|TRBV9|.
CASTPAGGFEKLFF
>.|TRBV15|.
CATSRDRLPSYEQYF
>TRBD1|TRBV5-1|.
CASSPGPGQGSSNYGYTF
>TRBD1|TRBV7-9|.
CASSHRQGPYEQYF
>TRBD1|TRBV9|.
CASSDRVGQGESAFF
>.|TRBV27|.
CASSLEGRPYNSPLHF
>TRBD2|TRBV24-1|.
CATSGAGGHGYEQFF
>TRBD2|TRBV9|.
CASSVGSGDEQYF
>.|TRBV2|.
CASNILGQLNTEAFF
>.|TRBV15|.
CATSRVPRTVANTGELFF
>.|TRBV3-1/TRBV3-2|.
CASSPSEPYEQYF
>.|TRBV14|once
CASSIRLEGSPLHF
>TRBD1|TRBV5-5|once
CASISLTGGHYGYTF
>TRBD2|TRBV2|.
CASRGLAGAGETQYF
>.|TRBV18|.
CASSPLPDTGELFF
>.|TRBV11-3|once
CASSLNPTAEETQYF
>TRBD1|TRBV5-6|.
CASSWGTANSPLHF
>.|TRBV2|once
CASSESGVDTGELFF
>TRBD2|TRBV6-5|.
CASSRDYGSYEQYF
>.|TRBV4-1|.
CASSRNSQETQYF
>TRBD1|TRBV14|.
CASSLTGVNSPLHF
>.|TRBV19|.
CASSPGALANTGELFF
>TRBD1|TRBV5-1|.
CASSAPDRKTQYF
>TRBD1|TRBV18|.
CASSPPTSSGGSGETQYF
>.|TRBV5-1|.
CASRQTSGANVLTF
>.|TRBV12-3/TRBV12-4|.
CISTGSNTGELFF
>TRBD2|TRBV7-6|.
CASSLGGGPDNEQFF
>.|TRBV5-1|.
CASSLNAQGSGNTIYF
>TRBD1|TRBV5-5|.
CASNIPGQGVGSSGNTIYF
>.|TRBV2|.
CASSEAAGGFPFF
>.|TRBV19|.
CASSIAGAKNIQYF
>.|TRBV18|.
CASSPQGYRTDTQYF
>.|TRBV29-1|.
CSVGQGNQPQHF
>TRBD1|TRBV10-1|.
CASSENRGQDNEQFF
>TRBD1|TRBV10-3|few
CAIKGTGDYEQYF
>.|TRBV6-4|.
CASSDRGHSTDTQYF
>TRBD2|TRBV7-9|.
CASSRTSGEAYNEQFF